This TCR beta chain was captured in a study of blood T cells in healthy people across ages. Using a J-beta primer mix together with a sample-barcoded 5' primer, a second PCR was run for about 7 to 12 cycles. TCRdb independently ran MiXCR on the 5' RACE reads; one entry per CDR3 protein. The sample holds about 1,600,000 distinct CDR3 sequences, around 39% seen once. Each individual donor underwent a draw of 8.5 to 10 milliliters of peripheral blood. This CDR3 contains 15 residues. V was clipped by 6 bases and J by 5 bases, with 19 bases between them. The germline V gene has CDR1 SGHTA and CDR2 FQGNSA. The rearrangement joins TRBV7-2 to TRBJ1-2, with no clear D. This TCR was sampled from a woman under 30 in good health. The sequenced sample consisted of blood. CDR3: CASRGAIRTEYGYTF. CDR3 nucleotide sequence: TGTGCCAGCAGAGGCGCAATAAGAACAGAATATGGCTACACCTTC.